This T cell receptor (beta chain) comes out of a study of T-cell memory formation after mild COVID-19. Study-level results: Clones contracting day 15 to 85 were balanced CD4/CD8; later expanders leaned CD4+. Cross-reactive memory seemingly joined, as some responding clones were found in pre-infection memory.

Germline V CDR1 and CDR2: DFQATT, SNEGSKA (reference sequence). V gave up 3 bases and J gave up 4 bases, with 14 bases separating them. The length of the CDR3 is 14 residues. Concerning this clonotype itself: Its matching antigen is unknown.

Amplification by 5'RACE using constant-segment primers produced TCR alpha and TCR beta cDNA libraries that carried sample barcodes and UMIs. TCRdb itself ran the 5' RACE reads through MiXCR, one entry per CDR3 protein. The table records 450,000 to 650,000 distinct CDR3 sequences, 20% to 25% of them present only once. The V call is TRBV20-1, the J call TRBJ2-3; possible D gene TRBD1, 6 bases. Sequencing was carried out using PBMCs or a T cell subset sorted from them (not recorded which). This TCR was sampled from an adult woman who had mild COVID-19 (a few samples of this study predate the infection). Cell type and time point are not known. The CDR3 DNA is TGCAGTGCTAGCGAGGGCAGGGGACCAGATACGCAGTATTTT. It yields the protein CSASEGRGPDTQYF.